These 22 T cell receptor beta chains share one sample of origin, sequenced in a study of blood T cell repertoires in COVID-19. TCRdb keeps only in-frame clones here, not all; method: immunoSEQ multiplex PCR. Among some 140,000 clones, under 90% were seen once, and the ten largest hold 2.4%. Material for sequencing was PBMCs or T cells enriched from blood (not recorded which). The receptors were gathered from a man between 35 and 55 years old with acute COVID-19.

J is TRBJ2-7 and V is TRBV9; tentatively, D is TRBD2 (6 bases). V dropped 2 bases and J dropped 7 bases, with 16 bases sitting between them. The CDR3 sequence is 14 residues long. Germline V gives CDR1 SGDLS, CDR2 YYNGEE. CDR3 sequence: CASSVDYSTWEQYF. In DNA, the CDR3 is TGTGCCAGCAGCGTGGACTACTCCACCTGGGAGCAGTACTTC.

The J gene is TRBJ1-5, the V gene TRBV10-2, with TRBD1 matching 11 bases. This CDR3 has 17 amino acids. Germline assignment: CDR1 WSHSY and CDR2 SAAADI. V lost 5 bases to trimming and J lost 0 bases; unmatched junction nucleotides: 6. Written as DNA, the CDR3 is TGCGCCAGCAGTTGGGGACAGGGGGTCTATAGCAATCAGCCCCAGCATTTT. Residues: CASSWGQGVYSNQPQHF.

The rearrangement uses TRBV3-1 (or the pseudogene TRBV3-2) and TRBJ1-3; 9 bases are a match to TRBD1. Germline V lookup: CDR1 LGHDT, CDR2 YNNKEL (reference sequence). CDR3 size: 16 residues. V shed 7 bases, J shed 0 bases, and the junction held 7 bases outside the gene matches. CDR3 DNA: TGTGCCAGCATACAGGGGGCCCCCGACTCTGGAAACACCATATATTTT. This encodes CASIQGAPDSGNTIYF.

CDR3 DNA sequence: TGTGCCAGCAGACCGGGACAGGTGAATTCACCCCTCCACTTT. Encoded protein: CASRPGQVNSPLHF. The chain employs TRBV2 and TRBJ1-6, with 8 bases fitting TRBD1. V shed 6 bases and J 7 bases; nucleotides not matched to a gene: 5. The CDR3 contains 14 residues. Per the germline V gene, CDR1 is SNHLY and CDR2 is FYNNEI. Variable domain in full (rest from reference TRBV2 and TRBJ1-6): EPEVTQTPSHQVTQMGQEVILRCVPISNHLYFYWYRQILGQKVEFLVSFYNNEISEKSEIFDDQFSVERPDGSNFTLKIRSTKLEDSAMYFCASRPGQVNSPLHFGNGTRLTVT.

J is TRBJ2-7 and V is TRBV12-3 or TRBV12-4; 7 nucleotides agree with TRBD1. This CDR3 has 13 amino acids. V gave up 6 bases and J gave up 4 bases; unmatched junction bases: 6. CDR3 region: CASSRDSLYEQYF. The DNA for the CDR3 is TGTGCCAGCAGCCGGGACAGTCTTTACGAGCAGTACTTC.

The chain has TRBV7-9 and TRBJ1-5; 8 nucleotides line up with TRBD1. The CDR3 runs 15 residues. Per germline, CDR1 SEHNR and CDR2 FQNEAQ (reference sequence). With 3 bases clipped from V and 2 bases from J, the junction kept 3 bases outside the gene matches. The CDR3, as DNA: TGTGCCAGCAGCTTCGGACAGGGAGGCAATCAGCCCCAGCATTTT. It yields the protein CASSFGQGGNQPQHF.

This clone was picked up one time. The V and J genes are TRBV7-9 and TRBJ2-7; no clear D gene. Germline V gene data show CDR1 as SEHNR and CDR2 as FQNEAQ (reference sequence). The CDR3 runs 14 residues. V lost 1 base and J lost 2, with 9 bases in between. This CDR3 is CASSLGDWAYEQYF. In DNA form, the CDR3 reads TGTGCCAGCAGCTTAGGTGACTGGGCCTACGAGCAGTACTTC.

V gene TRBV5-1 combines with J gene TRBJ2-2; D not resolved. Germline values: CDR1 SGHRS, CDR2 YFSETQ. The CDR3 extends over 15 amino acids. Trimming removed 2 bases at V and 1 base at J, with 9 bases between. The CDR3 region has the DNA TGCGCCAGCAGCTTATTTAGACAGAACACCGGGGAGCTGTTTTTT. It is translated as CASSLFRQNTGELFF.

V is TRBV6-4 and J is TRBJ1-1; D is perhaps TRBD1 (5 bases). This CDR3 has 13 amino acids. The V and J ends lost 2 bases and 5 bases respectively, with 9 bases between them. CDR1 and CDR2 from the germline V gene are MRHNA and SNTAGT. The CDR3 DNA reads TGTGCCAGCAGTGACAGGGAGGGGACTGAAGCTTTCTTT. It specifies CASSDREGTEAFF.

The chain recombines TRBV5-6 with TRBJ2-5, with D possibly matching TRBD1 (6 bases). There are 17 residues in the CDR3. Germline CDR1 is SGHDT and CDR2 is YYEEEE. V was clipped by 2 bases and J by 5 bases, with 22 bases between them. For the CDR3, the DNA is TGTGCCAGCAGCTTTTACGGACAGAGTGAGGAATTCGAGACCCAGTACTTC. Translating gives CASSFYGQSEEFETQYF.

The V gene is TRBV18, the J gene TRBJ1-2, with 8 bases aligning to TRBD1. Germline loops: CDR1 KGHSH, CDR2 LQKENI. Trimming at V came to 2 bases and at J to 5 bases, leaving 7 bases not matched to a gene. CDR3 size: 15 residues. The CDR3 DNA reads TGTGCCAGCTCACCAAACGGACAGGGCGGTTATGGCTACACCTTC. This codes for CASSPNGQGGYGYTF.

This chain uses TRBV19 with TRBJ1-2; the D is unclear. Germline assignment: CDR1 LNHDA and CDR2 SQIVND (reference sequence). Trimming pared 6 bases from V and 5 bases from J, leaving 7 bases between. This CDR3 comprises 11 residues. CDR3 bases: TGTGCCAGTAGCCGAGGTTATGGCTACACCTTC. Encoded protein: CASSRGYGYTF.

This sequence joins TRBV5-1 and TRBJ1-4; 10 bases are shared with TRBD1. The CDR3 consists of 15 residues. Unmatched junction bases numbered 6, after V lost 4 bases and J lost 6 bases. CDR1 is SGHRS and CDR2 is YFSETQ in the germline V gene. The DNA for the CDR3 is TGCGCCAGCAGCCTACCGGGACAGGGGTATGAAAAACTGTTTTTT. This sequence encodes CASSLPGQGYEKLFF.

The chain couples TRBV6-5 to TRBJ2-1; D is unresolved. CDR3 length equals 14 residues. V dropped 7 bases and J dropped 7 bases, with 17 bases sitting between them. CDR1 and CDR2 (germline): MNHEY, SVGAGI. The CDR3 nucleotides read TGTGCCAGCACTCCAGGCGAGCTCAGGAATGAGCAGTTCTTC. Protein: CASTPGELRNEQFF.

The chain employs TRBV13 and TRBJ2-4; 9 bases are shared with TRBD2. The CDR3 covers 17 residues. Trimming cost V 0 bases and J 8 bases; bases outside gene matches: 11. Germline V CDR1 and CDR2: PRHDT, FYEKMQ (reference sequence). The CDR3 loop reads CASSLGRSGGSLDIQYF. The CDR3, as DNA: TGTGCCAGCAGCTTAGGCCGCAGCGGGGGGTCTCTCGACATTCAGTACTTC.

DNA of the CDR3: TGTGCCAGTAGTGCCACAGTATCAGCTAACTATGGCTACACCTTC. The encoded protein is CASSATVSANYGYTF. The chain recombines TRBV19 with TRBJ1-2; no clear D gene. Per the germline V gene, CDR1 is LNHDA and CDR2 is SQIVND (reference sequence). Trimming pared 5 bases from V and 0 bases from J, leaving 13 bases between. The CDR3 totals 15 residues.

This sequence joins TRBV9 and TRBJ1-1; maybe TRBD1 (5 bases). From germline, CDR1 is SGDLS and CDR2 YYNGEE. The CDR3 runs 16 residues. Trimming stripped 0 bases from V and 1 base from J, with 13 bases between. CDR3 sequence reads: CASSVGPTDGNTEAFF. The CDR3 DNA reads TGTGCCAGCAGCGTAGGACCGACAGACGGGAACACTGAAGCTTTCTTT.

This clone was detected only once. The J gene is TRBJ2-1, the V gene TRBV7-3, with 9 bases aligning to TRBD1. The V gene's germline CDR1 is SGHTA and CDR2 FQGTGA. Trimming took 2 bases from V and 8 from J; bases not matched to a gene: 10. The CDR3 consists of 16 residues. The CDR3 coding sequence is TGTGCCAGCAGCTTAGGACCGGGACAGGGATTATATGAGCAGTTCTTC. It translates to CASSLGPGQGLYEQFF.

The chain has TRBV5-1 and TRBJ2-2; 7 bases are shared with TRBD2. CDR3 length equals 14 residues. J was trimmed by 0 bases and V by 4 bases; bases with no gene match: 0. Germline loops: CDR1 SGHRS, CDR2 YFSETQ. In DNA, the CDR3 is TGCGCCAGCAGCGGGAGGGCGAACACCGGGGAGCTGTTTTTT. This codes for CASSGRANTGELFF. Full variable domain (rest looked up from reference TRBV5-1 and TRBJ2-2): KAGVTQTPRYLIKTRGQQVTLSCSPISGHRSVSWYQQTPGQGLQFLFEYFSETQRNKGNFPGRFSGRQFSNSRSEMNVSTLELGDSALYLCASSGRANTGELFFGEGSRLTVL.

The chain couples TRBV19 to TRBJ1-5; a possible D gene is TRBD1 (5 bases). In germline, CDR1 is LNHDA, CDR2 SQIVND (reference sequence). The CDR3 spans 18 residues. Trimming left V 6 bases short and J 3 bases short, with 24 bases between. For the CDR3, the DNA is TGTGCCAGTAGCCACCTTTGGGGCCCGTCTTTGCACAATCAGCCCCAGCATTTT. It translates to CASSHLWGPSLHNQPQHF.

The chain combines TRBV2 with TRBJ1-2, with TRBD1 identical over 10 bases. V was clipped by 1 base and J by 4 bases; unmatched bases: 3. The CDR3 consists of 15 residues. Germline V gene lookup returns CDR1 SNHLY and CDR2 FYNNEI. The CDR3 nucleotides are TGTGCCAGCAGTGAAGAGGGACAGGGGTTCTATGGCTACACCTTC. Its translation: CASSEEGQGFYGYTF.

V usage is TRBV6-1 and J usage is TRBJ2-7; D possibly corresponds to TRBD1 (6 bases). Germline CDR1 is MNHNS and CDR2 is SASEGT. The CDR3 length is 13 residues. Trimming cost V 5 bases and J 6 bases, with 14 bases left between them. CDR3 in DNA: TGTGCCAGCAGTTCAGCCGGGACACGCGAGCAGTACTTC. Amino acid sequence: CASSSAGTREQYF.